Sequencing of this T cell receptor (beta chain) was carried out in a study of PD-1 blockade in classical Hodgkin lymphoma. Relapses following autologous stem cell transplantation were seen in all patients, with brentuximab vedotin exposure varying. The V gene end was trimmed by 0 bases and the J gene end by 7 bases; junction bases not matched to a gene: 0. This CDR3 contains 13 residues. Germline loops: CDR1 SGHDT, CDR2 YYEEEE. Generated by immunoSEQ multiplex PCR, the TCRdb table keeps only in-frame clones and is missing some. The repertoire holds 43,000 or so clones, 88% seen once, with roughly a tenth in the top ten. Study-wide findings and caveats: The study found that TCR diversity rose significantly by C4D1 in CD4+ but not CD8+ cells. It was among complete responders that baseline diversity resembled that of newly diagnosed patients.

The sample holds one count of this clone. Its matching antigen is unknown. This sequence originates from a human donor with classical Hodgkin lymphoma. This rearrangement joins TRBV5-6 to TRBJ1-2; 10 bases line up with TRBD1. Sequencing was performed on peripheral blood mononuclear cells (PBMCs), taken at baseline. Here the CDR3 reads CASSLGTGGGYTF. The CDR3 DNA reads as TGTGCCAGCAGCTTGGGGACAGGGGGTGGCTACACCTTC.